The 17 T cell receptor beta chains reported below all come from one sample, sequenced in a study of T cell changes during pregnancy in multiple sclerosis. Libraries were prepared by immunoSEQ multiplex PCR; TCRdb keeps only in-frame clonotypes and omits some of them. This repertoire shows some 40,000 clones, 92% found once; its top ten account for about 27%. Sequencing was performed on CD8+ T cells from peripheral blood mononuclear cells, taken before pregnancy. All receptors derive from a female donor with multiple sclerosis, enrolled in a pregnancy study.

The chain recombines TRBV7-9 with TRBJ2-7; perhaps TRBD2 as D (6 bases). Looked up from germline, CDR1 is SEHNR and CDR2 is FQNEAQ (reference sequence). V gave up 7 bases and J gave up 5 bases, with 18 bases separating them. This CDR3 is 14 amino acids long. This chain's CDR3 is CASNGHPGRDEQYF. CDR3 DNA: TGTGCCAGCAACGGACACCCCGGGAGAGACGAGCAGTACTTC.

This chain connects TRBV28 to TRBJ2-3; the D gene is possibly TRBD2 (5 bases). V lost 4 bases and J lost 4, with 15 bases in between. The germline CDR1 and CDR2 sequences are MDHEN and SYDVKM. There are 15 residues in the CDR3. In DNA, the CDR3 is TGTGCCAGCAGTTCACGACTGAGGGTGGCAGATACGCAGTATTTT. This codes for CASSSRLRVADTQYF.

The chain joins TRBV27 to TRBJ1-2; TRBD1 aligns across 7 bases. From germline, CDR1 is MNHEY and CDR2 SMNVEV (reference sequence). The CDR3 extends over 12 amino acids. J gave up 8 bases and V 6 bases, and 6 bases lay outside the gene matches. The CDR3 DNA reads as TGTGCCAGCAGCCCCAGGACAGGCGGCTACACCTTC. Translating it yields CASSPRTGGYTF.

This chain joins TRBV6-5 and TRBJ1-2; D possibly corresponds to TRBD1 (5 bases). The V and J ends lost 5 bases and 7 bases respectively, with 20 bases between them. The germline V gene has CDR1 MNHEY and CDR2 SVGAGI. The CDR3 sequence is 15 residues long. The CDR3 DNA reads TGTGCCAGCAGTGCTCGGGACTCCCGTTCCGGTGGCTACACCTTC. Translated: CASSARDSRSGGYTF.

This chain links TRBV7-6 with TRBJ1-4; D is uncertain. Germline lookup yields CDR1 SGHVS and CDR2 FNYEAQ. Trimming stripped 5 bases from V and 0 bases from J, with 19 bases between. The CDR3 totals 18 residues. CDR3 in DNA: TGTGCCAGCAGCGAGAGAGTGAGGGTCGCGGCAACTAATGAAAAACTGTTTTTT. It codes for CASSERVRVAATNEKLFF.

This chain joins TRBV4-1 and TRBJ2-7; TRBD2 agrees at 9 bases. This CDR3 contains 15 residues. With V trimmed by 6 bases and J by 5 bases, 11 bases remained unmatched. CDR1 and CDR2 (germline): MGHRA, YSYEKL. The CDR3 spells CASSRMGVAGDEQYF. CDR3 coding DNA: TGCGCCAGCAGTCGTATGGGGGTAGCGGGAGACGAGCAGTACTTC.

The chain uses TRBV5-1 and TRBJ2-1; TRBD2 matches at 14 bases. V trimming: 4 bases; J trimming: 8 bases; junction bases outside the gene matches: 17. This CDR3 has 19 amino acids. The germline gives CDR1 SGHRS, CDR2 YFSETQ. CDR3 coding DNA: TGCGCCAGCAGCGTAACCGGGACTAGCGGGAGTAGGGGGCCCGATGAGCAGTTCTTC. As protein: CASSVTGTSGSRGPDEQFF.

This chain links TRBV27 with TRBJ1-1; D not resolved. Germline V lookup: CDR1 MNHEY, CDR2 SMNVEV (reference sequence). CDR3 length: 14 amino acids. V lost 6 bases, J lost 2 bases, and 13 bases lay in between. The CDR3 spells CASSGLSGNTEAFF. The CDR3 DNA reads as TGTGCCAGCAGCGGACTGTCTGGAAACACTGAAGCTTTCTTT.

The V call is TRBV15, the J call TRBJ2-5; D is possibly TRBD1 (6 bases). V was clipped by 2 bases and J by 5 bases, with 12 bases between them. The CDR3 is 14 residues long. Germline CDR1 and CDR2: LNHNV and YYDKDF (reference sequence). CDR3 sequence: CATSRNRATETQYF. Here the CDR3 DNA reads TGTGCCACCAGCAGAAACAGGGCTACGGAGACCCAGTACTTC.

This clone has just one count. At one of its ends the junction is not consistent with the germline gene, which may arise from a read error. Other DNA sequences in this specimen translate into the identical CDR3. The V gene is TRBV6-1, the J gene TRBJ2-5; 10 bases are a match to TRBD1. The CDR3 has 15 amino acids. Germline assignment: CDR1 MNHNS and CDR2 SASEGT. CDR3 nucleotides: TGCGCCAGACCGTACCGACAGGGGGCTCGGGAGACCCAGTACTTC. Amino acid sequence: CARPYRQGARETQYF.

CDR3 region: CATLQGFGYTF. The CDR3 DNA is TGTGCCACATTACAGGGTTTTGGCTACACCTTC. This rearrangement joins TRBV6-1 to TRBJ1-2; D is possibly TRBD1 (6 bases). The germline gives CDR1 MNHNS, CDR2 SASEGT. The V and J ends lost 10 bases and 7 bases respectively, with 13 bases between them. This CDR3 comprises 11 residues.

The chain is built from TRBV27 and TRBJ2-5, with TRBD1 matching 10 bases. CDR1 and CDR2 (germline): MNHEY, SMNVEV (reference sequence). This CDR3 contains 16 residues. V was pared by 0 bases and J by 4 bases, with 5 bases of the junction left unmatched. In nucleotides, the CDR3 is TGTGCCAGCAGTTTATCCGGGACAGGGGTCAGAGAGACCCAGTACTTC. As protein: CASSLSGTGVRETQYF.

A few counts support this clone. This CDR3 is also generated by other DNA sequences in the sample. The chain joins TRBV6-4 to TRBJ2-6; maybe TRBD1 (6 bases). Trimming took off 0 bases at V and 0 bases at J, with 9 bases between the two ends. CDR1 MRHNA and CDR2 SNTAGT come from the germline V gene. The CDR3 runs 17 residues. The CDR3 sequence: CASSDSVGGSGANVLTF. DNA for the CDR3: TGTGCCAGCAGTGACTCCGTAGGGGGCTCTGGGGCCAACGTCCTGACTTTC.

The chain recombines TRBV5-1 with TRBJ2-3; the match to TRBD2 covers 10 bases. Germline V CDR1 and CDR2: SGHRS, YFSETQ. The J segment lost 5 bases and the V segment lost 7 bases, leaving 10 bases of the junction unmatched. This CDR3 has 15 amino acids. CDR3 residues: CASRESSGSGDTQYF. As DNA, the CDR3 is TGCGCCAGCCGCGAATCTAGCGGGAGTGGAGATACGCAGTATTTT.

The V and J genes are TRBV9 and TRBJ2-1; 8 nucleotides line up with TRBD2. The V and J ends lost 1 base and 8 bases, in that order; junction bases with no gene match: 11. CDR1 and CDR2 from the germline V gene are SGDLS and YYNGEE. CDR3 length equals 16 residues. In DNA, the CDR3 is TGTGCCAGCAGCGTAACCCGCGGCGGGAGGCCGCATGAGCAGTTCTTC. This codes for CASSVTRGGRPHEQFF.

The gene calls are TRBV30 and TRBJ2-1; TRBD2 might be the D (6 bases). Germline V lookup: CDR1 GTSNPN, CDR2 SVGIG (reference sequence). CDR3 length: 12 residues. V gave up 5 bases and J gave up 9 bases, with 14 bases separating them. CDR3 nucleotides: TGTGCCTGGGGAGGGATTGGCGGTGAGCAGTTCTTC. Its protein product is CAWGGIGGEQFF.

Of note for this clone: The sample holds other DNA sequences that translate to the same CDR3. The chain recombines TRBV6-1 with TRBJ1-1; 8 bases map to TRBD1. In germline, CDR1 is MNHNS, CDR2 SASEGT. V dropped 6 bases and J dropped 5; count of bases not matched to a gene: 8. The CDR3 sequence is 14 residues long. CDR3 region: CASRRGDRSTEAFF. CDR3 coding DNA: TGTGCCAGCAGGAGGGGGGACAGGAGTACTGAAGCTTTCTTT.